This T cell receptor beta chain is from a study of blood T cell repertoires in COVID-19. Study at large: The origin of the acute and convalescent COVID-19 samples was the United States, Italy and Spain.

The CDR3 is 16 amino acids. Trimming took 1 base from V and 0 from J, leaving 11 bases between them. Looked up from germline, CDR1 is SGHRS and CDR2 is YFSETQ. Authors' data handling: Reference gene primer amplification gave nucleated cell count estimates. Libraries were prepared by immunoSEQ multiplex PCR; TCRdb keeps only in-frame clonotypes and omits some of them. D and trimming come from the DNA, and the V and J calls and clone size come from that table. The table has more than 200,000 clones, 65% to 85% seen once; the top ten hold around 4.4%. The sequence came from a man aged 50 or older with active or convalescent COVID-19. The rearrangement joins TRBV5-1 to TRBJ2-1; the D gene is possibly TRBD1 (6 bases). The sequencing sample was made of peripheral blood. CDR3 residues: CASSLTVQGSYNEQFF. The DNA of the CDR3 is TGCGCCAGCAGCTTGACGGTACAGGGCTCCTACAATGAGCAGTTCTTC. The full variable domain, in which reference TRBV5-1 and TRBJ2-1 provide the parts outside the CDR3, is KAGVTQTPRYLIKTRGQQVTLSCSPISGHRSVSWYQQTPGQGLQFLFEYFSETQRNKGNFPGRFSGRQFSNSRSEMNVSTLELGDSALYLCASSLTVQGSYNEQFFGPGTRLTVL.